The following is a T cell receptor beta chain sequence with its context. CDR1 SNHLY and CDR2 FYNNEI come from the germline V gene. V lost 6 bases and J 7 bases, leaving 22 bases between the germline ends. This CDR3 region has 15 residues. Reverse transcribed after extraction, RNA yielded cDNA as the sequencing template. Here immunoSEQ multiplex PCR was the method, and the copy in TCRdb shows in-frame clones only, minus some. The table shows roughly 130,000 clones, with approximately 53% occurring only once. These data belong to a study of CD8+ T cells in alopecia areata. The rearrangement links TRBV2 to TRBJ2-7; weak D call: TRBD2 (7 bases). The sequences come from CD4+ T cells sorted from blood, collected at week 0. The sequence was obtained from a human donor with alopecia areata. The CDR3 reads CASSPTLRGAGEQYF. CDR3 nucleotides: TGTGCCAGCAGCCCCACACTCCGGGGGGCCGGGGAGCAGTACTTC. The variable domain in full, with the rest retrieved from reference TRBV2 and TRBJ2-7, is EPEVTQTPSHQVTQMGQEVILRCVPISNHLYFYWYRQILGQKVEFLVSFYNNEISEKSEIFDDQFSVERPDGSNFTLKIRSTKLEDSAMYFCASSPTLRGAGEQYFGPGTRLTVT.